These 26 T cell receptor beta chains were all obtained from the same sample, sequenced in a study of blood T cell repertoires in COVID-19. Assay: immunoSEQ multiplex PCR; the TCRdb copy retains only in-frame clones and omits some. The sample comprises more than 85,000 clones, more than 75% of which are singletons, and approximately 3.5% rests with the top ten. Sequences were obtained from peripheral blood. The source is a woman in her fifties or sixties with acute or convalescent COVID-19.

V and J are TRBV18 and TRBJ1-1, with D unclear. V was pared by 6 bases and J by 6 bases, with 11 bases between. Germline V gene lookup returns CDR1 KGHSH and CDR2 LQKENI. The CDR3 contains 12 residues. CDR3 protein: CASSPRFPEAFF. In DNA form, the CDR3 reads TGTGCCAGCTCCCCGCGATTCCCTGAAGCTTTCTTT. Filled out from reference TRBV18 and TRBJ1-1, the complete variable domain reads NAGVMQNPRHLVRRRGQEARLRCSPMKGHSHVYWYRQLPEEGLKFMVYLQKENIIDESGMPKERFSAEFPKEGPSILRIQQVVRGDSAAYFCASSPRFPEAFFGQGTRLTVV.

This clone was seen a single time. The CDR3 loop reads CALGGTSTDTQYF. The DNA of the CDR3 is TGTGCCTTGGGGGGGACTAGCACAGATACGCAGTATTTT. The V call is TRBV10-3, the J call TRBJ2-3; 7 bases are shared with TRBD2. With 11 bases clipped from V and 0 bases from J, the junction kept 5 bases outside the gene matches. The CDR3 extends over 13 amino acids. The germline V gene has CDR1 ENHRY and CDR2 SYGVKD.

This clone was detected only a few times. This chain joins TRBV24-1 and TRBJ2-7; 8 bases agree with TRBD1. The CDR3 sequence is 14 residues long. Germline V gives CDR1 KGHDR, CDR2 SFDVKD. V gave up 4 bases and J gave up 5 bases; unmatched junction bases: 6. The CDR3 region has the DNA TGTGCCACCAGTGACCGGACAGGGTCACACGAGCAGTACTTC. Encoded protein: CATSDRTGSHEQYF.

This sequence joins TRBV28 and TRBJ2-7; 9 bases line up with TRBD2. The junction had 9 bases not matched to a gene; V was cut back by 5 bases and J by 7 bases. This CDR3 is built from 14 residues. Germline V gene data show CDR1 as MDHEN and CDR2 as SYDVKM. The CDR3 loop is CASSERREGLEQYF. CDR3 in DNA: TGTGCCAGCAGTGAAAGGCGGGAGGGTTTGGAGCAGTACTTC.

The rearrangement joins TRBV7-9 to TRBJ1-5; no clear D gene. The germline gives CDR1 SEHNR, CDR2 FQNEAQ (reference sequence). The ends were cut back, 5 bases at V and 5 bases at J, with 19 bases in the middle. The CDR3 spans 16 residues. CDR3 amino acids: CASSPSASGRDQPQHF. The DNA of the CDR3 is TGTGCCAGCAGCCCTAGTGCATCGGGAAGGGATCAGCCCCAGCATTTT.

The V and J genes are TRBV2 and TRBJ2-5; the D gene is possibly TRBD1 (6 bases). V was pared by 6 bases and J by 4 bases, with 18 bases between. This CDR3 comprises 15 residues. The V gene's germline CDR1 is SNHLY and CDR2 FYNNEI. In DNA form, the CDR3 reads TGTGCCAGCAGCCTCCGGACAGACCCCGTAGAGACCCAGTACTTC. Protein sequence: CASSLRTDPVETQYF.

J is TRBJ2-3 and V is TRBV19, with D maybe TRBD2 (7 bases). V was pared by 8 bases and J by 2 bases, with 17 bases between. The CDR3 has 15 residues. The germline CDR1 and CDR2 sequences are LNHDA and SQIVND (reference sequence). CDR3 sequence (DNA): TGTGCCAGTTCGACCGGGGGGCTTCACACAGATACGCAGTATTTT. Its translation is CASSTGGLHTDTQYF.

This clone was counted a few times. The chain links TRBV27 to TRBJ1-1, with TRBD1 identical over 9 bases. The CDR3 extends over 18 amino acids. Germline CDR1 is MNHEY and CDR2 is SMNVEV (reference sequence). J was trimmed by 0 bases and V by 6 bases; bases with no gene match: 14. CDR3 amino acids: CASRRLTGTGFMNTEAFF. DNA for the CDR3: TGTGCCAGCAGGAGGCTAACCGGGACAGGGTTCATGAACACTGAAGCTTTCTTT.

The chain uses TRBV27 and TRBJ2-7; 7 positions agree with TRBD1. V shed 3 bases, J shed 3 bases, and the junction held 2 bases outside the gene matches. In germline, CDR1 is MNHEY, CDR2 SMNVEV (reference sequence). The CDR3 covers 13 residues. CDR3 residues: CASSFTGDYEQYF. In nucleotides, the CDR3 is TGTGCCAGCAGTTTCACAGGGGACTACGAGCAGTACTTC.

CDR3: CASTTYAQDQETQYF. The CDR3 region has the DNA TGTGCCAGCACCACGTACGCACAGGACCAAGAGACCCAGTACTTC. V usage is TRBV3-1 (or the pseudogene TRBV3-2) and J usage is TRBJ2-5; D is possibly TRBD1 (5 bases). From germline, CDR1 is LGHDT and CDR2 YNNKEL (reference sequence). The CDR3 covers 15 residues. V dropped 7 bases and J dropped 0 bases, with 15 bases sitting between them.

This clone was seen a single time. The chain employs TRBV19 and TRBJ1-2, with 7 bases identical to TRBD1. Trimming cost V 4 bases and J 4 bases; bases outside gene matches: 6. CDR1 and CDR2 from the germline V gene are LNHDA and SQIVND (reference sequence). This CDR3 is 14 amino acids long. CDR3 region: CASSSNRGRYGYTF. CDR3 coding DNA: TGTGCCAGTAGTAGCAACAGGGGACGCTATGGCTACACCTTC.

The CDR3, as DNA: TGCAGTGCTAGAGCTGGATCGAGGATATATTTT. It encodes CSARAGSRIYF. This chain connects TRBV20-1 to TRBJ1-3, with no clear D. V lost 1 base to trimming and J lost 13 bases, with 11 bases between them. This CDR3 contains 11 residues. Germline V CDR1 and CDR2: DFQATT, SNEGSKA (reference sequence).

In its sample, this clone was seen once. The chain couples TRBV6-5 to TRBJ1-2; perhaps TRBD1 as D (5 bases). The CDR3 spans 15 residues. Germline CDR1 MNHEY, CDR2 SVGAGI. V shed 2 bases and J shed 4 bases, with 14 bases lying between them. The CDR3 here is CASSYQGGDAYGYTF. The CDR3 DNA follows: TGTGCCAGCAGTTACCAGGGTGGAGACGCCTATGGCTACACCTTC.

The chain carries TRBV24-1 and TRBJ2-3; 8 bases fit TRBD1. With V trimmed by 3 bases and J by 5 bases, 6 bases remained unmatched. The CDR3 contains 15 residues. The germline CDR1 and CDR2 sequences are KGHDR and SFDVKD. The CDR3 loop is CATSDRRGQEDTQYF. CDR3 DNA: TGTGCCACCAGTGATCGCAGGGGGCAGGAAGATACGCAGTATTTT.

This chain connects TRBV6-5 to TRBJ2-3; possibly TRBD1 for D (6 bases). The V end lost 6 bases, the J end lost 4 bases, and 14 bases lay between the germline ends. There are 14 residues in the CDR3. Germline CDR1 is MNHEY and CDR2 is SVGAGI. CDR3 sequence (DNA): TGTGCCAGCAGACTTCCAGGGGCCCCAGATACGCAGTATTTT. It translates to CASRLPGAPDTQYF.

The chain is built from TRBV2 and TRBJ2-3, with 10 bases that match TRBD1. The CDR3 totals 13 residues. The J segment lost 3 bases and the V segment lost 7 bases, leaving 1 base of the junction unmatched. Germline CDR1 is SNHLY and CDR2 is FYNNEI. CDR3 DNA: TGTGCCAGCAAGGGACAGGGGACAGATACGCAGTATTTT. This sequence encodes CASKGQGTDTQYF.

The CDR3 region is CATSREPGGRYEQYF. The CDR3 DNA sequence: TGTGCCACCAGCAGAGAACCGGGAGGGCGGTACGAGCAGTACTTC. The genes are TRBV15 and TRBJ2-7; TRBD2 matches at 8 bases. With 0 bases clipped from V and 4 bases from J, the junction kept 5 bases outside the gene matches. The CDR3 length is 15 residues. CDR1 and CDR2 from the germline V gene are LNHNV and YYDKDF (reference sequence). The full variable domain, with the rest looked up from reference TRBV15 and TRBJ2-7, is DAMVIQNPRYQVTQFGKPVTLSCSQTLNHNVMYWYQQKSSQAPKLLFHYYDKDFNNEADTPDNFQSRRPNTSFCFLDIRSPGLGDTAMYLCATSREPGGRYEQYFGPGTRLTVT.

This clone is a singleton in its sample. This sequence joins TRBV19 and TRBJ1-1; D is unclear. This CDR3 has 13 residues. The V gene lost 5 bases and the J gene lost 1 base, with 8 bases spanning the gap. The germline CDR1 and CDR2 sequences are LNHDA and SQIVND (reference sequence). CDR3 nucleotide sequence: TGTGCCAGTAGTCTACGACAGAACACTGAAGCTTTCTTT. Translating gives CASSLRQNTEAFF.

The chain uses TRBV3-1 (or the pseudogene TRBV3-2) and TRBJ2-3; no definite D call. Trimming pared 6 bases from V and 5 bases from J, leaving 9 bases between. CDR1 LGHDT and CDR2 YNNKEL come from the germline V gene (reference sequence). The CDR3 loop spans 12 amino acids. Written as DNA, the CDR3 is TGTGCCAGCAGTCGCCAACTAGATACGCAGTATTTT. Residues: CASSRQLDTQYF.

This sequence joins TRBV19 and TRBJ1-6, with D maybe TRBD1 (5 bases). Trimming removed 1 base from V and 4 bases from J, with 8 bases in between. Germline-derived CDR1 and CDR2 are LNHDA and SQIVND (reference sequence). CDR3 length equals 15 residues. The CDR3 coding sequence is TGTGCCAGTAGTATAGCCGGGGGTTATAATTCACCCCTCCACTTT. It yields the protein CASSIAGGYNSPLHF.

This clone occurred a few times. The rearrangement links TRBV21-1 to TRBJ2-1; the table's D gene call, TRBD1, was not cross checked with the DNA. TRBV21-1 is classified as a pseudogene. The CDR3 sequence is 15 residues long. In nucleotides, the CDR3 is TGTGCCAGCAGCACCCCGGGACAGGAGTGCAATGAGCAGTTCTTC. This codes for CASSTPGQECNEQFF.

V and J are TRBV7-9 and TRBJ2-5; TRBD2 aligns across 16 bases. With 6 bases clipped from V and 5 bases from J, the junction kept 15 bases outside the gene matches. CDR3 length: 19 residues. The V gene's germline CDR1 is SEHNR and CDR2 FQNEAQ (reference sequence). CDR3 region: CASSSRPGLAGGPRETQYF. CDR3 sequence (DNA): TGTGCCAGCAGTTCCCGGCCGGGACTAGCGGGAGGGCCACGGGAGACCCAGTACTTC.

The chain links TRBV6-5 to TRBJ1-6, with 10 bases identical to TRBD1. This CDR3 comprises 14 residues. With 5 bases clipped from V and 8 bases from J, the junction kept 3 bases outside the gene matches. Germline CDR1 MNHEY, CDR2 SVGAGI. The CDR3 here is CASSTGTGDSPLHF. In nucleotides, the CDR3 is TGTGCCAGCAGTACCGGGACAGGGGATTCACCCCTCCACTTT.

The gene calls are TRBV3-1 (or the pseudogene TRBV3-2) and TRBJ1-5, with 9 nucleotides matching TRBD1. The germline gives CDR1 LGHDT, CDR2 YNNKEL (reference sequence). Unmatched junction bases numbered 4, after V lost 1 base and J lost 6 bases. This CDR3 is 15 amino acids long. The CDR3, as DNA: TGTGCCAGCAGCCAAGGGGGACAGGGCGGTCAGCCCCAGCATTTT. Protein sequence: CASSQGGQGGQPQHF.

V and J are TRBV6-5 and TRBJ2-3, with D perhaps TRBD1 (6 bases). The CDR3 totals 14 residues. Germline V CDR1 and CDR2: MNHEY, SVGAGI. Between the trimmed V and J ends, which lost 4 bases and 4 bases, there was a span of 12 bases. The CDR3 loop is CASSSDQGSDTQYF. The CDR3 bases are TGTGCCAGCAGTTCTGATCAGGGGTCAGATACGCAGTATTTT.

The V call is TRBV18, the J call TRBJ2-3; TRBD1 agrees at 8 bases. Germline V gene sequence: CDR1 KGHSH, CDR2 LQKENI. The trim removed 2 bases at V and 1 base at J, leaving 2 bases unmatched. The CDR3 has 15 residues. CDR3 region: CASSPLQGGTDTQYF. Written as DNA, the CDR3 is TGTGCCAGCTCACCATTACAGGGGGGCACAGATACGCAGTATTTT.